What follows is one T cell receptor (beta chain) and its context. This sample is drawn from a study of cytotoxic CD8 clonotypes in ibrutinib-treated CLL. Assay used: immunoSEQ multiplex PCR; TCRdb lists only in-frame clones, some missing. Among fewer than 85,000 clones, 70% to 80% were seen once, and the ten largest hold around 5%. V dropped 0 bases and J dropped 1; count of bases not matched to a gene: 8. Germline V gives CDR1 SGHRS, CDR2 YFSETQ. This CDR3 comprises 17 residues. This receptor was identified in a human donor with chronic lymphocytic leukemia. The sample in question was PBMCs, obtained after 12 months of ibrutinib treatment. The chain employs TRBV5-1 and TRBJ2-3; 7 nucleotides agree with TRBD2. CDR3 protein: CASSLGEGTGGTDTQYF. The CDR3 DNA reads as TGCGCCAGCAGCTTGGGGGAGGGGACTGGTGGCACAGATACGCAGTATTTT.